Following are 18 T cell receptor beta chains from one sample sequenced in a study of T-cell reconstitution after alpha-beta-depleted transplantation in children. Preparation of the TCRbeta library used unique molecular identifiers. TCRdb analysed the PCR reads with MiXCR anew, one entry per CDR3 protein. The sample includes about 1,000,000 distinct CDR3 sequences, about 29% of them seen just once. The sample here was PBMCs, mostly from graft donor cells, taken 360 days after TCRalphabeta/CD19-depleted stem cell transplant. The receptors stem from a boy in the first two years of life who had a stem cell transplant for SCID, so the T cells may come from the graft donor.

The rearrangement links TRBV11-2 to TRBJ2-5, with 10 nucleotides matching TRBD2. Germline V lookup: CDR1 SGHAT, CDR2 FQNNGV. CDR3 size: 16 residues. The J segment lost 4 bases and the V segment lost 5 bases, leaving 10 bases of the junction unmatched. CDR3 coding DNA: TGTGCCAGCAGCCCTTGGCTAGCGGGGGCAGGAGAGACCCAGTACTTC. As protein: CASSPWLAGAGETQYF.

This clonotype has a handful of counts. The chain links TRBV14 to TRBJ2-1, with D tentatively TRBD1 or TRBD2 (6 bases each). The CDR3 runs to 14 residues. V was cut by 4 bases and J by 6 bases, with 13 bases left in between. Germline loops: CDR1 SGHDN, CDR2 FVKESK. The chain's CDR3 is CASSPRWGANEQFF. The CDR3 region has the DNA TGTGCCAGCAGCCCGCGGTGGGGGGCCAATGAGCAGTTCTTC.

This chain joins TRBV7-8 and TRBJ1-2; 9 bases fit TRBD1. Unmatched junction bases numbered 6, after V lost 3 bases and J lost 7 bases. Per the germline V gene, CDR1 is SGHVS and CDR2 is FQNEAQ. The CDR3 is 14 amino acids. CDR3 sequence: CASSLLGQGSGYTF. CDR3 bases: TGTGCCAGCAGCTTGCTTGGACAGGGGTCTGGCTACACCTTC.

This clonotype was seen only a few times. The V call is TRBV28, the J call TRBJ2-5; a weak D match, TRBD2 (6 bases). From germline, CDR1 is MDHEN and CDR2 SYDVKM. The CDR3 runs to 16 residues. V dropped 7 bases and J dropped 5 bases, with 23 bases sitting between them. CDR3 in amino acids: CASTTEGPIGGETQYF. In DNA form, the CDR3 reads TGTGCCAGCACCACAGAGGGACCTATCGGAGGGGAGACCCAGTACTTC.

V usage is TRBV20-1 and J usage is TRBJ2-2; D unclear. The germline gives CDR1 DFQATT, CDR2 SNEGSKA (reference sequence). V lost 3 bases and J 1 base, leaving 18 bases between the germline ends. This CDR3 contains 17 residues. CDR3 sequence reads: CSASNFLYWGNTGELFF. In DNA, the CDR3 is TGCAGTGCTAGCAATTTTTTGTATTGGGGGAACACCGGGGAGCTGTTTTTT.

This sequence joins TRBV7-3 and TRBJ1-1; D unclear. CDR1 and CDR2 from the germline V gene are SGHTA and FQGTGA. V lost 0 bases, J lost 8 bases, and 10 bases lay in between. The CDR3 has 13 amino acids. CDR3 in amino acids: CASSLTSTREAFF. The DNA of the CDR3 is TGTGCCAGCAGCTTAACGTCTACCAGGGAAGCTTTCTTT. Filled out from reference TRBV7-3 and TRBJ1-1, the complete variable domain reads GAGVSQTPSNKVTEKGKYVELRCDPISGHTALYWYRQSLGQGPEFLIYFQGTGAADDSGLPNDRFFAVRPEGSVSTLKIQRTERGDSAVYLCASSLTSTREAFFGQGTRLTVV.

This clonotype showed up just a few times. The chain's CDR3 is CASSLVAGRREQYF. The CDR3 DNA sequence: TGTGCCAGCAGCTTAGTAGCGGGCCGACGGGAGCAGTACTTC. The rearrangement links TRBV7-2 to TRBJ2-7; 7 bases align to TRBD2. The CDR3 contains 14 residues. Germline lookup yields CDR1 SGHTA and CDR2 FQGNSA. V trimming: 1 base; J trimming: 7 bases; junction bases outside the gene matches: 7.

The CDR3 coding sequence is TGCGCCAGCAGCCAGGTAGTGGGGACGAACACCGGGGAGCTGTTTTTT. Amino acids: CASSQVVGTNTGELFF. The chain couples TRBV4-1 to TRBJ2-2; D gene uncertain. CDR1 and CDR2 from the germline V gene are MGHRA and YSYEKL. CDR3 size: 16 residues. Between the trimmed V and J ends, which lost 3 bases and 0 bases, there was a span of 11 bases.

This clonotype was seen many times. The V gene is TRBV18, the J gene TRBJ2-6, with a weak D call TRBD1 (5 bases). CDR3 size: 15 residues. Between the trimmed V and J ends, which lost 5 bases and 0 bases, there was a span of 8 bases. From germline, CDR1 is KGHSH and CDR2 LQKENI. CDR3 coding DNA: TGTGCCAGCTCAGTTACAGGCTCTGGGGCCAACGTCCTGACTTTC. It encodes CASSVTGSGANVLTF.

This clonotype was seen a few times. Mismatch with germline at one junction end may stem from a read error. V and J are TRBV11-1 and TRBJ2-2; 11 nucleotides align to TRBD1. The germline gives CDR1 SGHAT, CDR2 FQDESV (reference sequence). The CDR3 loop spans 18 amino acids. The CDR3 bases are TGTGCCAGCCGCTTTCGCCGGACAGGGGGCAAGAACACCGGGGAGCTGTTTTTT. Translation gives CASRFRRTGGKNTGELFF.

This clonotype was detected only a few times. The rearrangement joins TRBV5-6 to TRBJ2-7; D remains unclear. Trimming cost V 0 bases and J 3 bases, with 10 bases left between them. The CDR3 is made up of 14 amino acids. Germline assignment: CDR1 SGHDT and CDR2 YYEEEE. This CDR3 is CASSLAFADYEQYF. The CDR3 DNA reads TGTGCCAGCAGCTTGGCCTTCGCGGACTACGAGCAGTACTTC.

The J gene is TRBJ2-5, the V gene TRBV12-3 or TRBV12-4; D unclear. The CDR3 sequence is 14 residues long. The V end lost 3 bases, the J end lost 3 bases, and 11 bases lay between the germline ends. CDR3 sequence (DNA): TGTGCCAGCAGTTTCCGTAGGAACGAAGAGACCCAGTACTTC. It specifies CASSFRRNEETQYF.

This clonotype was counted once. The chain employs TRBV7-9 and TRBJ2-2, with 9 bases lining up with TRBD1. Germline V gene lookup returns CDR1 SEHNR and CDR2 FQNEAQ (reference sequence). V dropped 7 bases and J dropped 5; count of bases not matched to a gene: 8. The CDR3 is made up of 15 amino acids. The CDR3 region has the DNA TGTGCCAGCAAGGCAAGGACAGGGGATACCGGGGAGCTGTTTTTT. Translating it yields CASKARTGDTGELFF.

The chain combines TRBV4-2 with TRBJ2-1, with TRBD1 identical over 10 bases. This CDR3 has 16 amino acids. V lost 1 base, J lost 6 bases, and 6 bases stayed unmatched. Germline V lookup: CDR1 LGHNA, CDR2 YNFKEQ. This chain's CDR3 is CASSQGGQGSINEQFF. The DNA of the CDR3 is TGTGCCAGCAGCCAAGGGGGACAGGGGTCCATCAATGAGCAGTTCTTC.

The V call is TRBV10-3, the J call TRBJ2-4, with TRBD1 matching 7 bases. Per germline, CDR1 ENHRY and CDR2 SYGVKD. CDR3 size: 18 residues. Trimming cost V 0 bases and J 3 bases; bases outside gene matches: 11. In DNA form, the CDR3 reads TGTGCCATCAGTGAGTCGGGTGGACAGGAATGGGGCAAAAACATTCAGTACTTC. The encoded protein is CAISESGGQEWGKNIQYF.

The genes are TRBV28 and TRBJ2-5; D gene ambiguous. This CDR3 spans 13 amino acids. V lost 4 bases and J 8 bases, leaving 14 bases between the germline ends. In germline, CDR1 is MDHEN, CDR2 SYDVKM. Written as DNA, the CDR3 is TGTGCCAGCAGTTCCCCGGCTGTGAATACCCAGTACTTC. It codes for CASSSPAVNTQYF.

A single count supports this clonotype. In DNA form, the CDR3 reads TGTGCCAGCAGTTTACACACTATTACCGGGGGTGAAGCTTTCTTT. It codes for CASSLHTITGGEAFF. This chain uses TRBV28 with TRBJ1-1; D is possibly TRBD1 (5 bases). Germline CDR1 reads MDHEN; CDR2 reads SYDVKM. V lost 2 bases to trimming and J lost 7 bases, with 17 bases between them. The CDR3 spans 15 residues.

This chain joins TRBV28 and TRBJ1-5; tentative D call: TRBD1 (5 bases). The CDR3 has 16 residues. Trimming cost V 2 bases and J 1 base, with 12 bases left between them. Germline-derived CDR1 and CDR2 are MDHEN and SYDVKM. The CDR3, as DNA: TGTGCCAGCAGTTTAAGGGTCGGGGCCAGCAATCAGCCCCAGCATTTT. Protein sequence: CASSLRVGASNQPQHF.